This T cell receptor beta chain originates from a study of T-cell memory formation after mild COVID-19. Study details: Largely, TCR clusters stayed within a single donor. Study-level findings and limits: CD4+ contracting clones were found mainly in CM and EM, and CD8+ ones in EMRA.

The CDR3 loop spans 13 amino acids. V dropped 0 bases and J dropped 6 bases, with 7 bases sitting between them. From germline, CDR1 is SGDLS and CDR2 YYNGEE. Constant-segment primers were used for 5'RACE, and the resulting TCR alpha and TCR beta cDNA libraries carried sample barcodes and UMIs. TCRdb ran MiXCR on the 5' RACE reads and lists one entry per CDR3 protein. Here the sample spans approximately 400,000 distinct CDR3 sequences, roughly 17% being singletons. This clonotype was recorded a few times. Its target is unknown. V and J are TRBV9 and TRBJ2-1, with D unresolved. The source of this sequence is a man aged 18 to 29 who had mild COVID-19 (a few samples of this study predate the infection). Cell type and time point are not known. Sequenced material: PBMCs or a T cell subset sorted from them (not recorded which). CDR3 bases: TGTGCCAGCAGCGTAGAGGAAGGCAATGAGCAGTTCTTC. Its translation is CASSVEEGNEQFF.